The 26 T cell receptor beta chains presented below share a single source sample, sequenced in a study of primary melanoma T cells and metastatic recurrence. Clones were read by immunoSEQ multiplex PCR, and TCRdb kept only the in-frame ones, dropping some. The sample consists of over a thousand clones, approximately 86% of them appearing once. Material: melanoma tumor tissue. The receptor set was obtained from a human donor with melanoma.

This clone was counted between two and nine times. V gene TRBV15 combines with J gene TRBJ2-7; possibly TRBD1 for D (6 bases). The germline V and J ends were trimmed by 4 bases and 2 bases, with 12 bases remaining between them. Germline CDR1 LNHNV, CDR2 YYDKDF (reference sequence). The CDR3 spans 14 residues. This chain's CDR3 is CATSKDRDTYEQYF. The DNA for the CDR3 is TGTGCCACCAGCAAGGACCGGGACACCTACGAGCAGTACTTC.

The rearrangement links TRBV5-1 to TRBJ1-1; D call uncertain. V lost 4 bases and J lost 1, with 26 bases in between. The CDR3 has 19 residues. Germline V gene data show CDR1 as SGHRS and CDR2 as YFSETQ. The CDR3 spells CASSPSFYRGASGNTEAFF. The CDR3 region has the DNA TGCGCCAGCAGCCCGAGTTTTTACCGGGGAGCGAGTGGGAACACTGAAGCTTTCTTT.

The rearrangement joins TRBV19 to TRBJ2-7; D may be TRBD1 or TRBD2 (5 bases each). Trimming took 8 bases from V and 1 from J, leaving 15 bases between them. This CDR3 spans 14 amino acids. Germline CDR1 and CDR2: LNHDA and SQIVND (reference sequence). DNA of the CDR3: TGTGCCAGTGGCCCGACTGGGGGATCCTACGAGCAGTACTTC. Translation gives CASGPTGGSYEQYF.

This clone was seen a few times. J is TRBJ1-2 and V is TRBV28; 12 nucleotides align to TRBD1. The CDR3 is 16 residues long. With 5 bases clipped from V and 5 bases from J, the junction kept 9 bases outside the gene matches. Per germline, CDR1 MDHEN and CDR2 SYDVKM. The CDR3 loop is CASSRDRGLLQYGYTF. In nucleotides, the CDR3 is TGTGCCAGCAGTCGGGACAGGGGGCTTCTTCAGTATGGCTACACCTTC.

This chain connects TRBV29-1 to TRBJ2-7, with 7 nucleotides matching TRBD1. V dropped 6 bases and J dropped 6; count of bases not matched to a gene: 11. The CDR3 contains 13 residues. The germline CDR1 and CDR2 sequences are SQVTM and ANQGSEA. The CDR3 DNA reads TGCAGCGTGGCCGGGACAGAGCACCGCGAGCAGTACTTC. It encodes CSVAGTEHREQYF.

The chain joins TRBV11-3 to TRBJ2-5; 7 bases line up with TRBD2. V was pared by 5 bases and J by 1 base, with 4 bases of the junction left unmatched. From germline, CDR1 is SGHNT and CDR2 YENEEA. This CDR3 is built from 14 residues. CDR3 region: CASSPAGSQETQYF. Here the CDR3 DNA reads TGTGCCAGCAGCCCAGCGGGAAGCCAAGAGACCCAGTACTTC.

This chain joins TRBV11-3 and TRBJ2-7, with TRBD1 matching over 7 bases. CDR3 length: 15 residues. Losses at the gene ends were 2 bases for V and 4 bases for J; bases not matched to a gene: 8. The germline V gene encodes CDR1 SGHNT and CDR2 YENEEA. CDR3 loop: CASSLTDRPPYEQYF. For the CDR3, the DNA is TGTGCCAGCAGCTTAACGGACAGGCCGCCTTACGAGCAGTACTTC.

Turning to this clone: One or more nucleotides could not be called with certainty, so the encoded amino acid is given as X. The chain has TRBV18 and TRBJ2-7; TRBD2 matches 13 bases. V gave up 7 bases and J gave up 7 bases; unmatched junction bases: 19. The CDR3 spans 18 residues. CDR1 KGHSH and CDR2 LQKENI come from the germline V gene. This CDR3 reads CASXRGLAGSPSGSEQYF. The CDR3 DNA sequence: TGTGCCAGCTYTCGGGGACTAGCGGGATCCCCCTCGGGGTCGGAGCAGTACTTC.

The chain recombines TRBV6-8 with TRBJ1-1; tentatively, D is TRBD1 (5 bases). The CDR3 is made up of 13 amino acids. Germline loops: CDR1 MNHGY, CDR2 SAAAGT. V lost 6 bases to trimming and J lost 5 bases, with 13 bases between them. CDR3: CASRLSGGTEAFF. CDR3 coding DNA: TGTGCCAGCAGACTCTCCGGGGGGACTGAAGCTTTCTTT.

CDR3 coding DNA: TGTGCCAGCCGCAAGACAGGGAGCACCTACGAGCAGTACTTC. Its translation: CASRKTGSTYEQYF. The V gene is TRBV6-8, the J gene TRBJ2-7; 7 bases line up with TRBD1. From germline, CDR1 is MNHGY and CDR2 SAAAGT. Unmatched junction bases numbered 9, after V lost 8 bases and J lost 2 bases. The CDR3 length is 14 residues.

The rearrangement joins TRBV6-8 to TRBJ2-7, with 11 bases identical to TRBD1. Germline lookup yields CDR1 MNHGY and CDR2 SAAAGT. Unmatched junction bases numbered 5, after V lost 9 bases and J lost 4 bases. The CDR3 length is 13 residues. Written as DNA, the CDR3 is TGTGCCAGTCGGGGACAGGGGGTATACGAGCAGTACTTC. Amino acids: CASRGQGVYEQYF.

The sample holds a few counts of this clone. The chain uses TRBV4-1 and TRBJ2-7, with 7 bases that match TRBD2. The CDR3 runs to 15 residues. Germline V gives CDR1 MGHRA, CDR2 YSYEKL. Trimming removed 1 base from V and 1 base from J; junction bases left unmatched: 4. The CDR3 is CASSQGERGSYEQYF. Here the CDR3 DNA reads TGCGCCAGCAGCCAAGGAGAGCGGGGATCCTACGAGCAGTACTTC.

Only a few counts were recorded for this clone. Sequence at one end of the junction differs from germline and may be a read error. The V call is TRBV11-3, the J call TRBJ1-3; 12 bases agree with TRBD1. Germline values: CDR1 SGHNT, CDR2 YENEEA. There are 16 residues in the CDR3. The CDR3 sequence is CASSLGTGGPGNTIYF. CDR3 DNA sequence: TGTGCCAGCAGCTTGGGGACAGGGGGCCCCGGAAATACCATATATTTT. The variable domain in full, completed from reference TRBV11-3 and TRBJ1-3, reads EAGVVQSPRYKIIEKKQPVAFWCNPISGHNTLYWYLQNLGQGPELLIRYENEEAVDDSQLPKDRFSAERLKGVDSTLKIQPAELGDSAVYLCASSLGTGGPGNTIYFGEGSWLTVV.

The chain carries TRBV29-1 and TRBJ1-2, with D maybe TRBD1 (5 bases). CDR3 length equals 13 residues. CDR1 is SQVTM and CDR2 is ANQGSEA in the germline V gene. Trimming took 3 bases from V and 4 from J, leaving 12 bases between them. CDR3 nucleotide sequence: TGCAGCGTTGATACGGCAGGGAGCTATGGCTACACCTTC. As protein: CSVDTAGSYGYTF. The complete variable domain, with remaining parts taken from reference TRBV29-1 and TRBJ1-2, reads SAVISQKPSRDICQRGTSLTIQCQVDSQVTMMFWYRQQPGQSLTLIATANQGSEATYESGFVIDKFPISRPNLTFSTLTVSNMSPEDSSIYLCSVDTAGSYGYTFGSGTRLTVV.

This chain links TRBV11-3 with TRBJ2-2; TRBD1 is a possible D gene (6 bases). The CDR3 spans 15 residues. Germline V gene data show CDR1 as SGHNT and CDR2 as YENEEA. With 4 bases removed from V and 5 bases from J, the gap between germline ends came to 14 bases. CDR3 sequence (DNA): TGTGCCAGCAGCTGGCAAGGGGGTAGAACCGGGGAGCTGTTTTTT. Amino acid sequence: CASSWQGGRTGELFF.

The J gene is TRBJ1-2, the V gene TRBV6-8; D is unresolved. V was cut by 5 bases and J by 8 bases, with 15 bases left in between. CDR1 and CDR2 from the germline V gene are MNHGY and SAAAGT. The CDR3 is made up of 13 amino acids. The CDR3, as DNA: TGTGCCAGCAGTCGAATAAACCAGGCAGGCTACACCTTC. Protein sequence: CASSRINQAGYTF.

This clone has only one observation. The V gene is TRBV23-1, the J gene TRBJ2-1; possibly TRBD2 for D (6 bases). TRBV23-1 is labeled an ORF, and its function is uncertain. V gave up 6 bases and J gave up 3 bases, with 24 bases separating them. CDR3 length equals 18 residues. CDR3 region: CASSRSPHLAGSYNEQFF. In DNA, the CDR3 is TGCGCCAGCAGCCGTAGCCCTCACCTGGCGGGAAGCTACAATGAGCAGTTCTTC.

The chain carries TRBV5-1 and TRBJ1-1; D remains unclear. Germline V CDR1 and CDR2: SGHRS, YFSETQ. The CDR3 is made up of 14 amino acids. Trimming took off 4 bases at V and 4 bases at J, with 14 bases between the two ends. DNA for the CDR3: TGCGCCAGCAGCAGGGTGGTTGGGCGCACTGAAGCTTTCTTT. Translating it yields CASSRVVGRTEAFF. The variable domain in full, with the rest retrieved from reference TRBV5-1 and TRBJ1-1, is KAGVTQTPRYLIKTRGQQVTLSCSPISGHRSVSWYQQTPGQGLQFLFEYFSETQRNKGNFPGRFSGRQFSNSRSEMNVSTLELGDSALYLCASSRVVGRTEAFFGQGTRLTVV.

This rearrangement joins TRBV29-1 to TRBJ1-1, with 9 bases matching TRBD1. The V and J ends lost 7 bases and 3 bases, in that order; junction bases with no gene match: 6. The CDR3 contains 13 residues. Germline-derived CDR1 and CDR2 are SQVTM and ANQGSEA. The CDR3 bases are TGCAGCGGTGGACAGGGGACCGACACTGAAGCTTTCTTT. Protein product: CSGGQGTDTEAFF.

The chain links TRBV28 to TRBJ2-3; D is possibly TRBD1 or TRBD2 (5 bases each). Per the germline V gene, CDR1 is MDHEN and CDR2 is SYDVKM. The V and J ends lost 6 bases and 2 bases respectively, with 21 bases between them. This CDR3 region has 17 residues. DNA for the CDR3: TGTGCCAGCAGCACCAATTTGGGGACCTCCGACACAGATACGCAGTATTTT. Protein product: CASSTNLGTSDTDTQYF.

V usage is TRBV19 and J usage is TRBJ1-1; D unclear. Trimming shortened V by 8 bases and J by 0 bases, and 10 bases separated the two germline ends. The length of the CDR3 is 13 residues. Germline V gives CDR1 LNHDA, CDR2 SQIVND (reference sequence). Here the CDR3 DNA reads TGTGCCAGTGGAGAGCAGGTGAACACTGAAGCTTTCTTT. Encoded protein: CASGEQVNTEAFF. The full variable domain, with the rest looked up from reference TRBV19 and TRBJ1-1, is DGGITQSPKYLFRKEGQNVTLSCEQNLNHDAMYWYRQDPGQGLRLIYYSQIVNDFQKGDIAEGYSVSREKKESFPLTVTSAQKNPTAFYLCASGEQVNTEAFFGQGTRLTVV.

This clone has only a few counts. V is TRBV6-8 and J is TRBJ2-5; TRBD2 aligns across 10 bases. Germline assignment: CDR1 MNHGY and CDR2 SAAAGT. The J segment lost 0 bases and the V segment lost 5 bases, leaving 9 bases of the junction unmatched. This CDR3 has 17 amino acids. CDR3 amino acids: CASSPGSSGGHQETQYF. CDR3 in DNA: TGTGCCAGCAGTCCGGGTTCTAGCGGGGGCCACCAAGAGACCCAGTACTTC.

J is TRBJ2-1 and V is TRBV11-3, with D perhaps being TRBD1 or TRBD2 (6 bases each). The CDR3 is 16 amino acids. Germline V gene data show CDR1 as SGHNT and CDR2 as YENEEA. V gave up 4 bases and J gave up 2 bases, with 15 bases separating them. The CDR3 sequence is CASSSQTGGAYNEQFF. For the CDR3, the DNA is TGTGCCAGCAGCTCCCAAACCGGGGGCGCCTACAATGAGCAGTTCTTC.

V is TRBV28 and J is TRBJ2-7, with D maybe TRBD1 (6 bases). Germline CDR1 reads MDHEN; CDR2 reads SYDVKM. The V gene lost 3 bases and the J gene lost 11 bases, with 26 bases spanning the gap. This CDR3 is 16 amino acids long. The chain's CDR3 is CASSLKLRGSIAAEYF. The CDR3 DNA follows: TGTGCCAGCAGTTTGAAGTTGAGGGGGAGCATAGCAGCGGAGTACTTC.

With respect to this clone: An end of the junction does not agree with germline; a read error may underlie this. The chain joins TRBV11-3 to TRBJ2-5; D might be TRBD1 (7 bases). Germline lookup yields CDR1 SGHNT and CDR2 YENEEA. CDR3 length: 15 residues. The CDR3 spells CASSLGRGQSETQYF. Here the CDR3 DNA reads TGTGCTAGCAGCTTAGGGCGGGGACAGTCGGAGACCCAGTACTTC. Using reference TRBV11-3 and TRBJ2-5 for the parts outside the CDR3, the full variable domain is EAGVVQSPRYKIIEKKQPVAFWCNPISGHNTLYWYLQNLGQGPELLIRYENEEAVDDSQLPKDRFSAERLKGVDSTLKIQPAELGDSAVYLCASSLGRGQSETQYFGPGTRLLVL.

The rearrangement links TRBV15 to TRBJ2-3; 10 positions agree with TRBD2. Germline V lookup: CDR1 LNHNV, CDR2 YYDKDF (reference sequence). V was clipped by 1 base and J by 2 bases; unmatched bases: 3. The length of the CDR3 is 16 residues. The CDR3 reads CATSRGSGGITDTQYF. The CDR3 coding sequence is TGTGCCACCAGCAGAGGTAGCGGGGGGATCACAGATACGCAGTATTTT.